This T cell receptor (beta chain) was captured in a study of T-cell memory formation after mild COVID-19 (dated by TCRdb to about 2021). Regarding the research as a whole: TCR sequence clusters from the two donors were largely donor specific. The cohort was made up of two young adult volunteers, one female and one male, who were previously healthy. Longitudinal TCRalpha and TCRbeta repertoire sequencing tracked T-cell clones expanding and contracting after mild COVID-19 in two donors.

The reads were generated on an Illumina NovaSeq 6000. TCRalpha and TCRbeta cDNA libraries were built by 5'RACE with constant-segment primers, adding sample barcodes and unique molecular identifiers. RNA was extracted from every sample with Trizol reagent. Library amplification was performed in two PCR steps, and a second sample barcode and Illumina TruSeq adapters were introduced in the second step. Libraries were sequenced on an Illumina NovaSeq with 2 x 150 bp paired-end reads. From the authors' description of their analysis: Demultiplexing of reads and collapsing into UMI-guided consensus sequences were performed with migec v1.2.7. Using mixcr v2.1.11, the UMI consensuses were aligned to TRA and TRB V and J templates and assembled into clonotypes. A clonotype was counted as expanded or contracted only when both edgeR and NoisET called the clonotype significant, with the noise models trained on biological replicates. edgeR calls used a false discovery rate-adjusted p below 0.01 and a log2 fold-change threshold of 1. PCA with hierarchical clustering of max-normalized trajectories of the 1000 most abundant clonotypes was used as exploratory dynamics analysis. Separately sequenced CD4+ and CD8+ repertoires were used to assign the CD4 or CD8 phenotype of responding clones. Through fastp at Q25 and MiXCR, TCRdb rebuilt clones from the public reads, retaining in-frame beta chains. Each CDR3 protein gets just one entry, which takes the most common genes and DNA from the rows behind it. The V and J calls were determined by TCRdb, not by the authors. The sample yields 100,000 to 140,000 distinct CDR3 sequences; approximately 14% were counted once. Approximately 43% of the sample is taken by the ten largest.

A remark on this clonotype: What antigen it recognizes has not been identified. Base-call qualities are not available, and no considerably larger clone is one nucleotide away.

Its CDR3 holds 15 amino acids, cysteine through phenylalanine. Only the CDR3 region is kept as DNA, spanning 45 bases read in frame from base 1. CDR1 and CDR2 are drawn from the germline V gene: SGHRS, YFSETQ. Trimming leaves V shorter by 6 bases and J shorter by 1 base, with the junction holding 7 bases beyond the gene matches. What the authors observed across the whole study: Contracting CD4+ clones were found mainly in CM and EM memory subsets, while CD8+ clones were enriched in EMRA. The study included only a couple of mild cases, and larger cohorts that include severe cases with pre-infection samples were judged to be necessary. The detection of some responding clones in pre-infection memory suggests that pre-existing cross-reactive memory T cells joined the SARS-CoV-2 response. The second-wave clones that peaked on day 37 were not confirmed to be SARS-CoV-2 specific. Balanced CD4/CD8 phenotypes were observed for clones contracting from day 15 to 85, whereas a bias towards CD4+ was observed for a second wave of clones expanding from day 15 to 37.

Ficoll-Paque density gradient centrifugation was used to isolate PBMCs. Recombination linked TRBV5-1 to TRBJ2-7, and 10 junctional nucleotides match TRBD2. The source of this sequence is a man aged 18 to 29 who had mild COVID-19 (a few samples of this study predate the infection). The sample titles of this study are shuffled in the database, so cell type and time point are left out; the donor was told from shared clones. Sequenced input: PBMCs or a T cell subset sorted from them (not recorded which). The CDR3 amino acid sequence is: CASNPRTSGSYEQYF. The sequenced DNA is TGCGCCAGCAATCCGAGGACTAGCGGTTCCTACGAGCAGTACTTC.